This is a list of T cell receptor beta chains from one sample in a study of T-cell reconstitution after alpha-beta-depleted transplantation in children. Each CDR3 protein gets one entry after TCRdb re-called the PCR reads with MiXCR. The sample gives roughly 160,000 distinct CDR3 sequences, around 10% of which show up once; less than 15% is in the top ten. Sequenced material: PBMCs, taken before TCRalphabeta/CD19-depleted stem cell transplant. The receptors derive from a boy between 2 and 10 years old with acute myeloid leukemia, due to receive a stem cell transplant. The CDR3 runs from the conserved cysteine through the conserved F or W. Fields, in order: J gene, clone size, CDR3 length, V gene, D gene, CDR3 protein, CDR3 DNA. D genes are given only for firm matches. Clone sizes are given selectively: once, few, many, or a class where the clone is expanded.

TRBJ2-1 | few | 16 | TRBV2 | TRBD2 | CASILPGLAGYNEQFF | TGTGCCAGCATTCTACCGGGACTAGCGGGATACAATGAGCAGTTCTTC
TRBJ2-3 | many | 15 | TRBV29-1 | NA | CSVDLGYEGPDTQYF | TGCAGCGTTGACTTAGGGTATGAAGGACCAGATACGCAGTATTTT
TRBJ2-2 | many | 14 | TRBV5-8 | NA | CASSSRAGTGELFF | TGTGCCAGCAGCTCTAGGGCCGGAACCGGGGAGCTGTTTTTT
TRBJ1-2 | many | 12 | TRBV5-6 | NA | CASSPGRYGYTF | TGTGCCAGCAGCCCTGGACGGTATGGCTACACCTTC
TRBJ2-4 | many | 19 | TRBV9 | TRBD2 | CASSLRLAGGALAKNIQYF | TGTGCCAGCAGCCTGCGACTAGCGGGGGGAGCCTTAGCCAAAAACATTCAGTACTTC
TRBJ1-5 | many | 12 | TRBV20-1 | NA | CSAGVINQPQHF | TGCAGTGCGGGGGTTATCAATCAGCCCCAGCATTTT
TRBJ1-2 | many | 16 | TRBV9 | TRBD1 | CASSVGVQGAHYGYTF | TGTGCCAGCAGCGTAGGAGTACAGGGGGCGCACTATGGCTACACCTTC
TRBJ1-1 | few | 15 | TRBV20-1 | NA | CSARVVGLLGTEAFF | TGCAGTGCTAGAGTCGTGGGACTCCTCGGCACTGAAGCTTTCTTT
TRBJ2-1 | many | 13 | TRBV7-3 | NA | CASSLIQGNEQFF | TGTGCCAGCAGCTTGATACAAGGGAATGAGCAGTTCTTC
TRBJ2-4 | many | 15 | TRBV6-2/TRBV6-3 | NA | CASSPPLLAKNIQYF | TGTGCCAGCAGCCCACCTCTACTAGCCAAAAACATTCAGTACTTC
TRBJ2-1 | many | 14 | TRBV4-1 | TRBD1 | CASSQGQGGNEQFF | TGCGCCAGCAGCCAAGGACAGGGTGGGAATGAGCAGTTCTTC
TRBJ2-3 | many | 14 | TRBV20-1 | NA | CSARAGAGTDTQYF | TGCAGTGCTAGAGCGGGAGCGGGCACAGATACGCAGTATTTT
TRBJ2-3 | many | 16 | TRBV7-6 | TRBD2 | CASSSWPSGTTDTQYF | TGTGCCAGCAGCTCCTGGCCTAGCGGGACGACAGATACGCAGTATTTT
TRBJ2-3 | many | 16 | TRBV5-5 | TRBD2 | CASSYRLAGNTDTQYF | TGTGCCAGCAGCTACCGACTAGCGGGAAATACAGATACGCAGTATTTT
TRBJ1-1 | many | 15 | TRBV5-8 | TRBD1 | CASSRPGTVNTEAFF | TGTGCCAGCAGCCGACCCGGGACAGTCAACACTGAAGCTTTCTTT
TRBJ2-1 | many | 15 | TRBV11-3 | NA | CASSLAGQSGNEQFF | TGTGCCAGCAGCTTAGCGGGTCAGAGCGGCAATGAGCAGTTCTTC
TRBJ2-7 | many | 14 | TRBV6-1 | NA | CASLSRVGNYEQYF | TGTGCCAGCTTAAGTAGGGTCGGAAACTACGAGCAGTACTTC
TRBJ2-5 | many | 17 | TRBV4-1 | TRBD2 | CASSQDPAGGKQETQYF | TGCGCCAGCAGCCAAGACCCGGCGGGGGGGAAACAAGAGACCCAGTACTTC
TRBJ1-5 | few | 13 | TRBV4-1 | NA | CASSRGVSQPQHF | TGCGCCAGCAGCCGGGGGGTCAGTCAGCCCCAGCATTTT
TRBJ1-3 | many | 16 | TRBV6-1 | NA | CASSDVLRVSGNTIYF | TGTGCCAGCAGTGACGTCCTCAGGGTCTCTGGAAACACCATATATTTT
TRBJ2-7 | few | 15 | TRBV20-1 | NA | CSARSPVITSYEQYF | TGCAGTGCTAGGTCCCCGGTTATTACATCTTACGAGCAGTACTTC
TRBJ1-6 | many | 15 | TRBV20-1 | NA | CSARVWQSYNSPLHF | TGCAGTGCTAGAGTATGGCAGTCTTATAATTCACCCCTCCACTTT
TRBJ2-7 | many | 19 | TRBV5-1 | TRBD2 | CASSLAQGLAGARPYEQYF | TGCGCCAGCAGCTTGGCCCAGGGACTAGCGGGAGCCCGTCCGTACGAGCAGTACTTC
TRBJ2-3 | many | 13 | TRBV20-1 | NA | CSARNTNTDTQYF | TGCAGTGCTAGAAACACCAACACAGATACGCAGTATTTT
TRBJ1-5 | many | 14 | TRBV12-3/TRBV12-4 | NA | CASSFAGVYQPQHF | TGTGCCAGCAGTTTCGCGGGGGTCTATCAGCCCCAGCATTTT
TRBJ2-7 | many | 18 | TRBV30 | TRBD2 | CAWNLGLTSGVSSYEQYF | TGTGCCTGGAACCTGGGATTGACTAGCGGGGTCAGCTCCTACGAGCAGTACTTC
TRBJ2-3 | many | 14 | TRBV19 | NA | CASRRERSTDTQYF | TGTGCCAGCCGGAGGGAGAGAAGCACAGATACGCAGTATTTT
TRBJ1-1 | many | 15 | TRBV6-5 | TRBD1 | CASSYSTGGNAEAFF | TGTGCCAGCAGTTACTCGACAGGGGGCAATGCTGAAGCTTTCTTT
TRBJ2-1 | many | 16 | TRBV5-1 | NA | CASSLASQGSLDEQFF | TGCGCCAGCAGCTTGGCTTCGCAGGGGTCGTTGGACGAGCAGTTCTTC
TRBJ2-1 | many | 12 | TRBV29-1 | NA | CSAPLGGPEQFF | TGCAGCGCCCCGCTGGGGGGCCCTGAGCAGTTCTTC
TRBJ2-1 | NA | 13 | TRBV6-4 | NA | CASSDALENEQFF | TGTGCCAGCAGTGACGCCCTAGAGAATGAGCAGTTCTTC
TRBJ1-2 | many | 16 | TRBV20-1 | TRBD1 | CSASYRDSNLNYGYTF | TGCAGTGCTAGCTACCGGGACAGCAACCTGAACTATGGCTACACCTTC
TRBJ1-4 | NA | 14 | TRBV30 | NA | CAWGIDSTNEKLFF | TGTGCCTGGGGAATTGACAGTACTAATGAAAAACTGTTTTTT
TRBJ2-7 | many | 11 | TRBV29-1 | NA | CSRGSAGEQYF | TGCAGCCGTGGGTCAGCTGGCGAGCAGTACTTC
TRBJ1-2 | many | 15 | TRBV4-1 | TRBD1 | CASSQEPGQAYGYTF | TGCGCCAGCAGCCAAGAGCCGGGACAGGCTTATGGCTACACCTTC
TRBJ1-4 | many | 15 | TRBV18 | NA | CASSPPEGGSGKLFF | TGTGCCAGCTCACCACCAGAAGGAGGTTCTGGAAAACTGTTTTTT
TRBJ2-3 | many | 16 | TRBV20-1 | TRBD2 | CSARRTSGSGPDTQYF | TGCAGTGCTAGGCGAACTAGCGGGAGTGGTCCAGATACGCAGTATTTT
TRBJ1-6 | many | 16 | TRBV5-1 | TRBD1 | CASSFQGANYNSPLHF | TGCGCCAGCAGCTTCCAGGGGGCGAACTATAATTCACCCCTCCACTTT
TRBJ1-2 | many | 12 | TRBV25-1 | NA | CASSEPDGGYTF | TGTGCCAGCAGTGAACCGGACGGTGGCTACACCTTC
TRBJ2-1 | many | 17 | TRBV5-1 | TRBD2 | CASSSLSGGGADDEQFF | TGCGCCAGCAGTTCTCTTTCTGGCGGGGGGGCCGACGATGAGCAGTTCTTC
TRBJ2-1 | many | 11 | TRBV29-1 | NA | CSVAHGHEQFF | TGCAGCGTAGCCCACGGCCATGAGCAGTTCTTC
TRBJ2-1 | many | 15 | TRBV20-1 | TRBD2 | CSALSGTSVGYEQFF | TGCAGTGCTCTCTCCGGGACTAGCGTTGGATATGAGCAGTTCTTC
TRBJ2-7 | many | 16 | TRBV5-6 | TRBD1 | CASSRTRTGLAPEQYF | TGTGCCAGCAGCCGAACTAGGACAGGGTTGGCTCCCGAGCAGTACTTC
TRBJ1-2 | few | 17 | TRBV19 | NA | CASSPRTAREVNYGYTF | TGTGCCAGTAGTCCACGGACAGCTAGAGAGGTTAACTATGGCTACACCTTC
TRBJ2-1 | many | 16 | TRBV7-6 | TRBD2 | CASSLHPGTRSDEQFF | TGTGCCAGCAGCCTGCATCCCGGGACTAGGTCGGATGAGCAGTTCTTC
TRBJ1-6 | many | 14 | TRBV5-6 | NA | CASSLHGGESPLHF | TGTGCCAGCAGCTTGCACGGGGGTGAGTCACCCCTCCACTTT
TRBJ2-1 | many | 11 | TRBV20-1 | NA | CRATGIHEQFF | TGCAGGGCTACAGGGATTCATGAGCAGTTCTTC
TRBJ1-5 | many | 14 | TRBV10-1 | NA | CASSEGGVNQPQHF | TGCGCCAGCAGTGAGGGAGGGGTCAATCAGCCCCAGCATTTT
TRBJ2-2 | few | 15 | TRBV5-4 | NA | CASSLKGGRPGELFF | TGTGCCAGCAGCCTGAAGGGGGGGCGCCCCGGGGAGCTGTTTTTT
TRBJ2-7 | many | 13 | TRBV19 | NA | CASSTFSGYEQYF | TGTGCCAGTAGTACGTTTAGCGGCTACGAGCAGTACTTC
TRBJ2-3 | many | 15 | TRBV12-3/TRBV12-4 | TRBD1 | CASSLGGAGTDTQYF | TGTGCCAGCAGCTTAGGGGGCGCGGGCACAGATACGCAGTATTTT